The rows below give T cell receptor beta chains drawn from one sample of a study of identical twins. One entry per CDR3 protein results from TCRdb running MiXCR on the 5' RACE reads. The table has 550,000 to 700,000 distinct CDR3 sequences, 21% seen once. The data also belong to a second study, concerning T cells expressing NK-cell markers.

The specimen sequenced was PBMCs. These receptors all come from a woman aged 18-35 years in good health. Both conserved end residues are part of each CDR3. Each record gives: V gene, J gene, clone size, D gene, CDR3 DNA, CDR3 protein. A D gene is named only where the DNA matches it firmly. Size is omitted from some rows. Given values are once, few, many or a class for expanded clones.

>TRBV4-3|TRBJ2-1|few|TRBD2
TGCGCCACCACTAGTCCGGGACTAGCGGGGGTCAATGAGCAGTTCTTC
CATTSPGLAGVNEQFF
>TRBV29-1|TRBJ1-1|NA|NA
TGCAGCGTCACACAGGGTTGGAAGAGTAACACTGAAGCTTTCTTT
CSVTQGWKSNTEAFF
>TRBV6-1|TRBJ2-3|few|NA
TGTGCCAGCAGTAGATACCCGACCAGCACAGATACGCAGTATTTT
CASSRYPTSTDTQYF
>TRBV2|TRBJ2-7|few|TRBD1
TGTGCCAGCAACCGGGACAGTACCTACGAGCAGTACTTC
CASNRDSTYEQYF
>TRBV7-2|TRBJ2-3|NA|NA
TGTGCCAGCAGCTTACTTCGACAAGGCGAGCAGTATTTT
CASSLLRQGEQYF
>TRBV7-8|TRBJ2-7|few|NA
TGTGCCAGCACCTCTGACCCATTAGTGGGGCTCGAGCAGTACTTC
CASTSDPLVGLEQYF
>TRBV29-1|TRBJ2-1|NA|NA
TGCAGCGGCACACAGGGTAGTGAGCAGTTCTTC
CSGTQGSEQFF
>TRBV9|TRBJ2-7|NA|TRBD2
TGTGCCAGCAGCGTAGGTAGCGGGGGTCGGTACGAGCAGTACTTC
CASSVGSGGRYEQYF
>TRBV20-1|TRBJ2-3|NA|TRBD2
TGCTGTGCTAGTCGACTAGCGGGCTCCGCTAGCACAGATACGCAGTATTTT
CCASRLAGSASTDTQYF
>TRBV24-1|TRBJ2-1|few|NA
TGTGCCACCAGTGATCCCGGACGCTCGGATGAGCAGTTCTTC
CATSDPGRSDEQFF
>TRBV21-1|TRBJ2-2|NA|NA
TGTGCCAGCAGCAAGGGACTCAACCCGCCCAACACCGGGGAGCTGTTTTTT
CASSKGLNPPNTGELFF
>TRBV29-1|TRBJ1-2|many|NA
TGCAGCGTTTATACAGCTAACTATGGCTACACCTTC
CSVYTANYGYTF
>TRBV7-6|TRBJ2-5|NA|NA
TGTGCCAGCAGCTTCAACCTTCAAGAGACCCAGTACTTC
CASSFNLQETQYF
>TRBV10-2|TRBJ2-1|NA|NA
TGCGCCAGCAACAAGCTCGGTGAGCAGTTCTTC
CASNKLGEQFF
>TRBV29-1|TRBJ2-7|few|NA
TGCAGCGTTGGGCAGCTACACTCCTACGAGCAGTACTTC
CSVGQLHSYEQYF
>TRBV20-1|TRBJ2-7|few|NA
TGCAGTGCTAGAGATCCACTCCAGGTATACGAGCAGTACTTC
CSARDPLQVYEQYF
>TRBV6-5|TRBJ2-3|NA|NA
TGTGCCAGCAGTTACGACATACGTCTGGATACGCAGTATTTT
CASSYDIRLDTQYF
>TRBV7-9|TRBJ1-2|NA|NA
TGTGCCAGCAGCGGAGACTCAAACTATGGCTACACCTTC
CASSGDSNYGYTF
>TRBV28|TRBJ2-1|once|TRBD2
TGTGCCAGCAGTCCCATACTAGCGGGAGGCCCAGGTGAGCAGTTCTTC
CASSPILAGGPGEQFF
>TRBV15|TRBJ2-7|NA|NA
TGTGCCACCAGCAGAGGACAGCCTTGGGGATACGAGCAGTACTTC
CATSRGQPWGYEQYF
>TRBV12-3/TRBV12-4|TRBJ1-3|NA|TRBD1
TGTGCCAGCAACCCACAGGGGGCGAACTCTGGAAACACCATATATTTT
CASNPQGANSGNTIYF
>TRBV12-3/TRBV12-4|TRBJ1-2|many|TRBD1
TGTGCCAGCATGCCGGACAGGGCCCATGGCTACACCTTC
CASMPDRAHGYTF
>TRBV11-2|TRBJ2-5|NA|TRBD2
TGTGCCAGCAGCTTAAGTCGGGGGGGGAAAGAGACCCAGTACTTC
CASSLSRGGKETQYF
>TRBV12-3/TRBV12-4|TRBJ2-3|few|NA
TGTGCCAGCAGTTTTACCGGGCTGTCCACAGATACGCAGTATTTT
CASSFTGLSTDTQYF
>TRBV12-3/TRBV12-4|TRBJ2-7|many|NA
TGTGCCAGCAGTCTTAACAGGCGAACCTACGAGCAGTACTTC
CASSLNRRTYEQYF
>TRBV4-3|TRBJ1-2|many|NA
TGCGCCAGCAGCCAAGATGCGGGGTTGGGCTACACCTTC
CASSQDAGLGYTF
>TRBV12-3/TRBV12-4|TRBJ2-7|NA|TRBD2
TGTGCCAGCAGTCCATCCGGGACTAGCGGTTACGAGCAGTACTTC
CASSPSGTSGYEQYF
>TRBV12-3/TRBV12-4|TRBJ2-7|NA|TRBD2
TGTGCCAGCAGTGGGGGACTAGCGGGAGTCGAGCAGTACTTC
CASSGGLAGVEQYF
>TRBV3-1|TRBJ2-6|NA|NA
TGTGCCAGCAGCAAAGATCCAAGGCAGGGTCGCCCGCCAATCTCTGGGGCCAACGTCCTGACTTTC
CASSKDPRQGRPPISGANVLTF
>TRBV20-1|TRBJ2-1|NA|NA
TGCAGTGCTAGTGGTGAATCCTACAATGAGCAGTTCTTC
CSASGESYNEQFF
>TRBV5-1|TRBJ2-3|few|NA
TGCGCCAGCAGCTCGGCCCCACAGGGAGTGGACACAGATACGCAGTATTTT
CASSSAPQGVDTDTQYF
>TRBV15|TRBJ2-7|NA|NA
TGTGCCACCAGCACACGGTACTCCTACGAGCAGTACTTC
CATSTRYSYEQYF
>TRBV5-1|TRBJ2-1|few|TRBD2
TGCGCCAGCAGCTGGGGACTAGCGGACGACAATGAGCAGTTCTTC
CASSWGLADDNEQFF
>TRBV20-1|TRBJ2-1|few|TRBD2
TGCAGTGCTAGAGGCTTTGCGGGGGACTACAATGAGCAGTTCTTC
CSARGFAGDYNEQFF
>TRBV6-2/TRBV6-3|TRBJ2-4|NA|NA
TGTGCCAGCAAAATCTTACAGTCCAGAAACATTCAGTACTTC
CASKILQSRNIQYF
>TRBV29-1|TRBJ2-2|few|TRBD2
TGCAGCGTTGAAGATCTGTCTAGCGGAGCCGGGGAGCTGTTTTTT
CSVEDLSSGAGELFF
>TRBV7-2|TRBJ2-3|few|TRBD2
TGTGCCAGCAGCATTAGACTAGCGGCAGATACGCAGTATTTT
CASSIRLAADTQYF
>TRBV3-1|TRBJ2-1|NA|NA
TGTGCCAGCAGCCCAGGAGTAGCCCTGCTCTTC
CASSPGVALLF
>TRBV7-2|TRBJ2-7|few|NA
TGTGCCAGCAGCGCCAGCCTAGGCGAGCAGTACTTC
CASSASLGEQYF
>TRBV5-8|TRBJ1-1|few|NA
TGTGCCAGCAGCGTAACAGGGTGGGACACTGAAGCTTTCTTT
CASSVTGWDTEAFF
>TRBV20-1|TRBJ2-5|many|NA
TGCAGTGCGAGGATAGCGGAGGGCTTTCAAGAGACCCAGTACTTC
CSARIAEGFQETQYF
>TRBV4-1|TRBJ2-7|NA|TRBD1
TGCGCCAGCAGCCAAGAAGACAGGGACACCTACGAGCAGTACTTC
CASSQEDRDTYEQYF
>TRBV7-8|TRBJ2-1|NA|TRBD1
TGTGCCAGCAGCTTTGGCCCCACAGGGGTTATCAATGAGCAGTTCTTC
CASSFGPTGVINEQFF
>TRBV6-5|TRBJ1-1|few|NA
TGTGCCAGCAGTTACTACTCATATCAGAACACTGAAGCTTTCTTT
CASSYYSYQNTEAFF
>TRBV20-1|TRBJ2-1|few|NA
TGCAGTGCTACCCCGTCGGGTCTCAGGGAGCAGTTCTTC
CSATPSGLREQFF
>TRBV19|TRBJ2-2|NA|NA
TGTGCCAGTAGTCCCCTTAGGGACCAGCGCGGGGAGCTGTTTTTT
CASSPLRDQRGELFF
>TRBV6-2/TRBV6-3|TRBJ2-1|few|NA
TGTGCCAGCACCTGGAGCAGGAAGCAGTTCTTC
CASTWSRKQFF
>TRBV20-1|TRBJ1-3|NA|NA
TGCAGTGCTAGAGGGAGTGGACAGTCTGGAAACACCATATATTTT
CSARGSGQSGNTIYF
>TRBV3-1|TRBJ2-2|many|NA
TGTGCCAGCAGCCAAGTATTATCCGGGGAGCTGTTTTTT
CASSQVLSGELFF
>TRBV6-1|TRBJ2-5|NA|TRBD2
TGTGCCAGCGTAGGACTAGCGGGAGGGGGGACCCAGTACTTC
CASVGLAGGGTQYF
>TRBV20-1|TRBJ2-5|NA|NA
TGCAGTGCCTCCGGCAGACAAGAGACCCAGTACTTC
CSASGRQETQYF
>TRBV4-2|TRBJ2-5|few|NA
TGTGCCAGCAGCCAAGTAATAAGCGGGCCACAGACCCAGTACTTC
CASSQVISGPQTQYF
>TRBV7-9|TRBJ2-1|few|NA
TGTGCCAGCACGAGGGCCTACAATGAGCAGTTCTTC
CASTRAYNEQFF
>TRBV5-1|TRBJ2-5|few|TRBD1
TGCGCCAGCAGCTACATAGGACAGGGGGGGGAGACCCAGTACTTC
CASSYIGQGGETQYF
>TRBV20-1|TRBJ2-1|NA|TRBD1
TGCAGTGCTAGGGTGATGGACAGGGAGTACAATGAGCAGTTCTTC
CSARVMDREYNEQFF
>TRBV10-2|TRBJ2-1|few|NA
TGCGCCAGCAGCGGTATCCGGGGGAGGGAGCAGTTCTTC
CASSGIRGREQFF
>TRBV5-1|TRBJ2-1|NA|TRBD1
TGCGCCAGCAGCTCGGGACAGGAAGACAATGAGCAGTTCTTC
CASSSGQEDNEQFF